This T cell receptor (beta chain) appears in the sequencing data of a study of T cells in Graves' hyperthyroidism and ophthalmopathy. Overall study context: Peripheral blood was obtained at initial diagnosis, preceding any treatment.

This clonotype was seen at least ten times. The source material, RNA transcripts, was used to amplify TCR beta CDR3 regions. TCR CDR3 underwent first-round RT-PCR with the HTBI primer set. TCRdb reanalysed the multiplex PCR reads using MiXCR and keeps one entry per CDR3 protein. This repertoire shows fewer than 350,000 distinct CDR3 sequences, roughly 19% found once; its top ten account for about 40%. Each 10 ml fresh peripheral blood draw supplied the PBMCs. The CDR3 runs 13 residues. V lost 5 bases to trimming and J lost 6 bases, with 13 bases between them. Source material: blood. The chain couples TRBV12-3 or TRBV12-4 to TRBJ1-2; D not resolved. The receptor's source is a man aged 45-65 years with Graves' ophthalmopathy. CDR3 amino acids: CASSPTRRDGYTF. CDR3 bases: TGTGCCAGCAGTCCCACGAGGAGGGATGGCTACACCTTC.